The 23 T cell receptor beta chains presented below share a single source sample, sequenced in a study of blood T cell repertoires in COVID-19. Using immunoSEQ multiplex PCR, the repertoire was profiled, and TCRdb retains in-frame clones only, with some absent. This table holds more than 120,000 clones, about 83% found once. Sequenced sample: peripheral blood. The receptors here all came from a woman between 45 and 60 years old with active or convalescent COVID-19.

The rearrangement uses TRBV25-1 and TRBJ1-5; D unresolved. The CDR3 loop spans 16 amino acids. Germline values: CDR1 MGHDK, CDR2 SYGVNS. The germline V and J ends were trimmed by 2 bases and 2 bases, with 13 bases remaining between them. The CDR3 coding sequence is TGTGCCAGCAGTGAAGACGGGAAACGGGGCAATCAGCCCCAGCATTTT. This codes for CASSEDGKRGNQPQHF.

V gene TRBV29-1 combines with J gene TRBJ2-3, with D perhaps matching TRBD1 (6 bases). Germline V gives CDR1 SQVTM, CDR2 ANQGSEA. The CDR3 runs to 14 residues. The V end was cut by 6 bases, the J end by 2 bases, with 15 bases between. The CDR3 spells CSVRQGQYTDTQYF. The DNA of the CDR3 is TGCAGCGTCAGGCAGGGGCAGTACACAGATACGCAGTATTTT.

CDR3 region: CASSLKGPNEAFF. The CDR3 DNA reads TGCGCCAGCAGCTTGAAGGGGCCCAATGAAGCTTTCTTT. V gene TRBV5-1 combines with J gene TRBJ1-1, with D perhaps matching TRBD1 (5 bases). Germline CDR1 SGHRS, CDR2 YFSETQ. V lost 1 base and J 7 bases, leaving 11 bases between the germline ends. The CDR3 is 13 residues long.

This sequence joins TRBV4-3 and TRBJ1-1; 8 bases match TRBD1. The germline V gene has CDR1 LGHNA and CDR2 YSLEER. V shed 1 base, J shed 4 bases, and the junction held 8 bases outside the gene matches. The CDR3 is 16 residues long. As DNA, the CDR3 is TGCGCCAGCAGCCAAGGATTGCAGGGGGCGGGCACTGAAGCTTTCTTT. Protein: CASSQGLQGAGTEAFF.

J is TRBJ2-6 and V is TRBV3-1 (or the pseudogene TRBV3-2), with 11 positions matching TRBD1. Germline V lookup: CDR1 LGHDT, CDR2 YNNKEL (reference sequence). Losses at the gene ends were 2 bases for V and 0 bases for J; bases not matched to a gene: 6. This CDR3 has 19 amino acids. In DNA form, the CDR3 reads TGTGCCAGCAGCCAAAGGGTCGGACAGGGGGCCTCTGGGGCCAACGTCCTGACTTTC. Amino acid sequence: CASSQRVGQGASGANVLTF.

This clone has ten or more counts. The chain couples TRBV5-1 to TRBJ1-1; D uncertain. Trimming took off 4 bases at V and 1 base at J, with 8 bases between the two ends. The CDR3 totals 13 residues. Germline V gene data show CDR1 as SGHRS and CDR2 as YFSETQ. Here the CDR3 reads CASSVGSNTEAFF. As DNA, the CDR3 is TGCGCCAGCAGCGTCGGGTCGAACACTGAAGCTTTCTTT. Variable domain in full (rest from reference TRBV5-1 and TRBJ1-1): KAGVTQTPRYLIKTRGQQVTLSCSPISGHRSVSWYQQTPGQGLQFLFEYFSETQRNKGNFPGRFSGRQFSNSRSEMNVSTLELGDSALYLCASSVGSNTEAFFGQGTRLTVV.

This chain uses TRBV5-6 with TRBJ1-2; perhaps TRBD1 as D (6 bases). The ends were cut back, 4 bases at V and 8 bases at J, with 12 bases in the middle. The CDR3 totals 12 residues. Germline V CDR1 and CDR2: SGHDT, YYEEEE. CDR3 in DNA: TGTGCCAGCAGCCGAGGGACATCCGGCTACACCTTC. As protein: CASSRGTSGYTF. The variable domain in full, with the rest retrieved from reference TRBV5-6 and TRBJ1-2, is DAGVTQSPTHLIKTRGQQVTLRCSPKSGHDTVSWYQQALGQGPQFIFQYYEEEERQRGNFPDRFSGHQFPNYSSELNVNALLLGDSALYLCASSRGTSGYTFGSGTRLTVV.

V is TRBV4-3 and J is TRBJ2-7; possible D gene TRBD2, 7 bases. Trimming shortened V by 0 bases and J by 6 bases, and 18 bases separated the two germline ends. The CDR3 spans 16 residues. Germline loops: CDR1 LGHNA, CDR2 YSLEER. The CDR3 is CASSQDLGAGAGEQYF. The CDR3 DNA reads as TGCGCCAGCAGCCAAGATCTTGGGGCGGGGGCAGGCGAGCAGTACTTC.

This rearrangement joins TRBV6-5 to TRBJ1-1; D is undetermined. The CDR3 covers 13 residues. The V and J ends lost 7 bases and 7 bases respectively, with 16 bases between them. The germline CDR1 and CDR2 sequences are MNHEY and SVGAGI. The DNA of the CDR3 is TGTGCCAGCAAATATGAGGTAGGCAGTGAAGCTTTCTTT. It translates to CASKYEVGSEAFF.

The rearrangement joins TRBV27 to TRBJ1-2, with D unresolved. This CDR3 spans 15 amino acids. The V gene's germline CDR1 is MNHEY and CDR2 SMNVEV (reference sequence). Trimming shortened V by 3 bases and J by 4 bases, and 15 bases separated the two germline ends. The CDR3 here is CASSFLSPTGYGYTF. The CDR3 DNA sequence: TGTGCCAGCAGTTTTTTGAGTCCGACGGGCTATGGCTACACCTTC.

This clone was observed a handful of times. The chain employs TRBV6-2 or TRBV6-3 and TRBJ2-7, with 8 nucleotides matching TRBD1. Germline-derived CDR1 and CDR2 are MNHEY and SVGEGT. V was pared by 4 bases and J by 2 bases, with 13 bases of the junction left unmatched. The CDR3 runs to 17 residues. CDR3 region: CASSSSTGTGQAYEQYF. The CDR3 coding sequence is TGTGCCAGCAGTTCATCTACCGGGACAGGACAGGCCTACGAGCAGTACTTC.

The CDR3 reads CASSLGRTDTQYF. CDR3 bases: TGTGCCAGCAGCTTGGGGCGCACAGATACGCAGTATTTT. The chain links TRBV7-9 to TRBJ2-3, with D possibly TRBD1 on 5 matching bases. From germline, CDR1 is SEHNR and CDR2 FQNEAQ (reference sequence). V gave up 3 bases and J gave up 1 base, with 5 bases separating them. The CDR3 has 13 residues.

The DNA for the CDR3 is TGTGCCAGCAGTACCCGGACAGGGGGCTACGAGCAGTACTTC. Translation: CASSTRTGGYEQYF. This chain joins TRBV2 and TRBJ2-7; 10 bases match TRBD1. The CDR3 is 14 amino acids. Germline V gene data show CDR1 as SNHLY and CDR2 as FYNNEI. The junction had 4 bases not matched to a gene; V was cut back by 5 bases and J by 3 bases.

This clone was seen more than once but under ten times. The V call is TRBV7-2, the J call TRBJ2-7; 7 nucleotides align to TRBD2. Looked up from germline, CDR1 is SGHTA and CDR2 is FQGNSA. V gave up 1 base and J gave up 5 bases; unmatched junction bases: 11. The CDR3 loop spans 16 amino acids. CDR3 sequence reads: CASSLVWTGGVNEQYF. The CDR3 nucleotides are TGTGCCAGCAGCTTAGTCTGGACGGGGGGTGTTAACGAGCAGTACTTC.

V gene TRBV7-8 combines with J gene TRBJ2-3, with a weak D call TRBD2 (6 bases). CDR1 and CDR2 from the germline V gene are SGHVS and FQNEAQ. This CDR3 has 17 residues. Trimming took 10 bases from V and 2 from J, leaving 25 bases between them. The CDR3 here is CATTITLGGTATDTQYF. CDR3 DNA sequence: TGTGCCACCACCATTACCCTAGGCGGGACCGCCACAGATACGCAGTATTTT.

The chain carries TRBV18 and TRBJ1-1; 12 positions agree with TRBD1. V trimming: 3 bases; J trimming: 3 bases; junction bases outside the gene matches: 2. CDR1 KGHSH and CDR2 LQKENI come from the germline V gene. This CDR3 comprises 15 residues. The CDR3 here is CASSPGTGGHTEAFF. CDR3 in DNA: TGTGCCAGCTCACCCGGGACAGGGGGCCACACTGAAGCTTTCTTT.

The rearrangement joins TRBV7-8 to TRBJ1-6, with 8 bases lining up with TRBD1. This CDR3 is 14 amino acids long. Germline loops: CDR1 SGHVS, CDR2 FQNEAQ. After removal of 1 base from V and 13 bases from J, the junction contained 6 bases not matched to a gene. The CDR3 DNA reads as TGTGCCAGCAGCTTAGGGACAGGGACGTTGCCCCTCCACTTT. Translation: CASSLGTGTLPLHF. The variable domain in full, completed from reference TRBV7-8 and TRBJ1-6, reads GAGVSQSPRYKVAKRGQDVALRCDPISGHVSLFWYQQALGQGPEFLTYFQNEAQLDKSGLPSDRFFAERPEGSVSTLKIQRTQQEDSAVYLCASSLGTGTLPLHFGNGTRLTVT.

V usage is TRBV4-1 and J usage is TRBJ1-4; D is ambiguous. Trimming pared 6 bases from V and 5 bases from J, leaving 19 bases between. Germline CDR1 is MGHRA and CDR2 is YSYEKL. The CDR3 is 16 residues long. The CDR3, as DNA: TGCGCCAGCAGTCATGGAACGCGGGAGAGGAATGAAAAACTGTTTTTT. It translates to CASSHGTRERNEKLFF.

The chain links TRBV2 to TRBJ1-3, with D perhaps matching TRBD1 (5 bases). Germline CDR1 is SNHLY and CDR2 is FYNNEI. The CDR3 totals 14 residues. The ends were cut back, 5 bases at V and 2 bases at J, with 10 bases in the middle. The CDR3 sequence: CASSRDSPGNTIYF. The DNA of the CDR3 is TGTGCCAGCAGTCGAGACAGTCCTGGAAACACCATATATTTT. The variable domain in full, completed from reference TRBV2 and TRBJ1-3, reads EPEVTQTPSHQVTQMGQEVILRCVPISNHLYFYWYRQILGQKVEFLVSFYNNEISEKSEIFDDQFSVERPDGSNFTLKIRSTKLEDSAMYFCASSRDSPGNTIYFGEGSWLTVV.

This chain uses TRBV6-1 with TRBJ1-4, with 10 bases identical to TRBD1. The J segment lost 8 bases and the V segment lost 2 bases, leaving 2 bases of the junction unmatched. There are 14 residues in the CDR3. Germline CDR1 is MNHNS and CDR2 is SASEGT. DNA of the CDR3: TGTGCCAGCAGTGAAAGGACAGGGGGGGAAAAACTGTTTTTT. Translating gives CASSERTGGEKLFF.

The CDR3 DNA sequence: TGTGCCAGCCGTAAACCGGGACTAGCGGGCAATCGGGGTGAGCAGTTCTTC. This sequence encodes CASRKPGLAGNRGEQFF. The V and J genes are TRBV27 and TRBJ2-1; 12 bases match TRBD2. CDR1 and CDR2 (germline): MNHEY, SMNVEV (reference sequence). This CDR3 is built from 17 residues. Trimming at V came to 8 bases and at J to 9 bases, leaving 17 bases not matched to a gene.

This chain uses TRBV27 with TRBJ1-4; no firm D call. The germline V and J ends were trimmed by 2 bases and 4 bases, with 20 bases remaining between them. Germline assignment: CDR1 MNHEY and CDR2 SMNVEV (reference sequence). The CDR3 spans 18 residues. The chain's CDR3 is CASSLEYGRTGVNEKLFF. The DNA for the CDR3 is TGTGCCAGCAGTTTAGAGTACGGCCGAACGGGTGTTAATGAAAAACTGTTTTTT.

The CDR3: CASSPRLAGAPLTDTQYF. The CDR3 nucleotides are TGTGCCAGCAGCCCGCGACTAGCGGGGGCTCCCCTGACAGATACGCAGTATTTT. The chain recombines TRBV7-2 with TRBJ2-3; 12 nucleotides line up with TRBD2. This CDR3 comprises 18 residues. Trimming cost V 5 bases and J 3 bases; bases outside gene matches: 12. Germline V gene sequence: CDR1 SGHTA, CDR2 FQGNSA.